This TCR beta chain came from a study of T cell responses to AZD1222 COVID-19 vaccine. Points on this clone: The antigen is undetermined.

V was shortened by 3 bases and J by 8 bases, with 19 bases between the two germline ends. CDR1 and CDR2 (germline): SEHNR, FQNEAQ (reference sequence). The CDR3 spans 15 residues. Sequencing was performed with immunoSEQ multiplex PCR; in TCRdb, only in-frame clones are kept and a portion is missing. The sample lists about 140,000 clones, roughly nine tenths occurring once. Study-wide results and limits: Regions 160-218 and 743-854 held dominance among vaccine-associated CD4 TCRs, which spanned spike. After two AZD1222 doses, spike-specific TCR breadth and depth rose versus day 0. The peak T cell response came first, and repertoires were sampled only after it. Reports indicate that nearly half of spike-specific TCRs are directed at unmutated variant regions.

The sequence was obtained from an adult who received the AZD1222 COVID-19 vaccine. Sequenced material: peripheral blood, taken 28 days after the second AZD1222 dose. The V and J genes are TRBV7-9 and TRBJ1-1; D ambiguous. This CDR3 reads CASSFALRTEPEAFF. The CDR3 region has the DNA TGTGCCAGCAGCTTCGCGCTGCGGACGGAACCAGAAGCTTTCTTT.